This T cell receptor beta chain was recovered during a study of blood T cell repertoires in COVID-19. Turning to the study itself: PBMCs, B-cell-depleted T cells, or T cells provided the cDNA or gDNA that made up the material.

This clone was seen only a few times. Original analysis: Estimation of nucleated cell counts relied on the amplification of reference gene primers. Sequenced by immunoSEQ multiplex PCR; TCRdb stores in-frame clones only, minus some. V and J calls and clone size are as listed in that table; D and trimming were resolved from the DNA. The sample has 130,000 to 150,000 clones, approximately 87% seen once. Sequenced input: peripheral blood. The TCR comes from a woman in her forties or fifties with active or convalescent COVID-19.

The CDR3 coding sequence is TGTGCCATCAGTAGGACGACAGGCAGCCCTGAAGCTTTCTTT. This translates into CAISRTTGSPEAFF. The chain carries TRBV10-3 and TRBJ1-1, with TRBD1 as a possible D gene (6 bases). Trimming removed 5 bases from V and 6 bases from J, with 16 bases in between. CDR3 length: 14 amino acids. Per the germline V gene, CDR1 is ENHRY and CDR2 is SYGVKD.